This T cell receptor (beta chain) was obtained from a study of cytomegalovirus exposure and HLA in healthy donors. Points from the study as a whole: Evidence from a later analysis indicated that most CMV-associated TCR beta chains looked HLA-restricted. In a later analysis, TCR beta V- and J-gene trimming was associated with a missense DCLRE1C variant. The classifier reportedly diagnosed cytomegalovirus status with high specificity and sensitivity.

The CDR3 covers 16 residues. Germline CDR1 reads LNHDA; CDR2 reads SQIVND (reference sequence). The V segment lost 6 bases and the J segment 3 bases; nucleotides outside the gene matches: 12. The study ran its PCR with 60 Vbeta and 13 Jbeta primers. Method: immunoSEQ multiplex PCR; TCRdb's copy keeps in-frame clones and lacks some. The table records 110,000 to 150,000 clones, just over 70% of them present only once. Note on this clone: Antigen: not known.

V gene TRBV19 combines with J gene TRBJ2-3, with 7 positions matching TRBD2. Material for sequencing was PBMCs. The TCR sequence derives from a young woman in good health and CMV-seronegative. The CDR3 DNA sequence: TGTGCCAGTAGGACCTCCAGGACTAGTGGGACAGATACGCAGTATTTT. This encodes CASRTSRTSGTDTQYF.